This T cell receptor (beta chain) was sequenced in a study of cytomegalovirus exposure and HLA in healthy donors. Broader study findings: An analysis done earlier found most TCR beta V segments productive about 87% or about 30% of the time. Links to common viral pathogens appeared, in a later analysis, for several of the most significant clusters. Available immune exposure information covered CMV serostatus only. Researchers catalogued 150 or so TCR beta chains as cytomegalovirus-associated.

The sample holds a few counts of this clone. No antigen is known for it. Primers included in the PCR were 60 Vbeta and 13 Jbeta primers. TCRdb keeps only in-frame clones here, not all; method: immunoSEQ multiplex PCR. Among around 190,000 clones listed, roughly four fifths were seen once. This receptor was identified in a man between 18 and 29 years old in good health and CMV-seronegative. Sequencing was done on a sample of PBMCs.

CDR3 sequence reads: CSAPLGTQYF. Written as DNA, the CDR3 is TGCAGTGCTCCCCTAGGGACCCAGTACTTC. This chain uses TRBV20-1 with TRBJ2-5; D not certain. The germline V gene has CDR1 DFQATT and CDR2 SNEGSKA (reference sequence). Between the trimmed V and J ends, which lost 5 bases and 7 bases, there was a span of 8 bases. This CDR3 is built from 10 residues.